A selection of T cell receptor beta chains follows, all from one sample in a study of identical twins. TCRdb called the 5' RACE reads again in MiXCR, with one record for every CDR3 protein. This table has about 240,000 distinct CDR3 sequences, roughly a tenth appearing once. The sample consisted of memory T cells sorted from blood. The receptors derive from a man between 50 and 59 years old in good health. Both conserved end residues are part of each CDR3. The D gene is left open where the match is weak. Clone size, where shown, is once, few, many, or a class for clones that have expanded.

CDR3 DNA,CDR3 protein,D gene,V gene,J gene,clone size
TGTGCCAGCAGCTTCGACAGGTTCTATGGCTACACCTTC,CASSFDRFYGYTF,NA,TRBV11-2,TRBJ1-2,many
TGTGCCAGCAGCCAGAGAGGGCGGACTGTCTACAATGAGCAGTTCTTC,CASSQRGRTVYNEQFF,NA,TRBV3-1,TRBJ2-1,many
TGTGCCAGCAGTTTTAATAGGGCCAGGGGTGAGTACGAGCAGTACTTC,CASSFNRARGEYEQYF,NA,TRBV28,TRBJ2-7,few
TGTGCCAGCAGTTCGGGACAGACCTACGAGCAGTACTTC,CASSSGQTYEQYF,TRBD1,TRBV28,TRBJ2-7,many
TGTGCCAGCAGCATAGCAGCCAAAAACATTCAGTACTTC,CASSIAAKNIQYF,NA,TRBV6-2/TRBV6-3,TRBJ2-4,NA
TGCGCCAGCAGCCGGATCCTTTTGTTTGCGACCACAGATACGCAGTATTTT,CASSRILLFATTDTQYF,NA,TRBV4-1,TRBJ2-3,many
TGTGCCAGCAACCCCCAGGACAGGAGGACCTACGAGCAGTACTTC,CASNPQDRRTYEQYF,TRBD1,TRBV28,TRBJ2-7,few
TGTGCCAGCAGCGTTGAAGGAGGGGCGGCAGATACGCAGTATTTT,CASSVEGGAADTQYF,NA,TRBV9,TRBJ2-3,few
TGTGCCAGCAGTGACTCGGGGGGAAGCTATGGCTACACCTTC,CASSDSGGSYGYTF,NA,TRBV6-4,TRBJ1-2,many
TGTGCCAGCAGTGAGGTACAGGCGAGCCGAGCTGAAGCTTTCTTT,CASSEVQASRAEAFF,NA,TRBV2,TRBJ1-1,NA
TGTGCCAGCAGCTTAGGCTTCTCGGGCACTGAAGCTTTCTTT,CASSLGFSGTEAFF,NA,TRBV7-2,TRBJ1-1,many
TGCAGTGCTAGAGATCTACAGGGGGATCAGCCCCAGCATTTT,CSARDLQGDQPQHF,TRBD1,TRBV20-1,TRBJ1-5,few
TGCGCCAGCAGCTTGCGTTGGGGAAGTGATTCACCCCTCCACTTT,CASSLRWGSDSPLHF,NA,TRBV5-1,TRBJ1-6,many
TGTGCCAGCAGGGAACTAGCGGGAGGGAGCACAGATACGCAGTATTTT,CASRELAGGSTDTQYF,TRBD2,TRBV27,TRBJ2-3,many
TGCAGCGTTGCTATTGAGACAGGGCGGGGCGGGACCCAGTACTTC,CSVAIETGRGGTQYF,NA,TRBV29-1,TRBJ2-5,many
TGTGCCAGCAGCTTAGGGGGATTGAACACCGGGGAGCTGTTTTTT,CASSLGGLNTGELFF,NA,TRBV11-2,TRBJ2-2,many
TGCGCCAGCAGCTTGGCGGTAGCGGGGGGGCCAAATACGCAGTATTTT,CASSLAVAGGPNTQYF,TRBD2,TRBV5-1,TRBJ2-3,many
TGTGCCAGCAGCTTTAGTTTCGGCGGGGCCAACGTCCTGACTTTC,CASSFSFGGANVLTF,NA,TRBV5-4,TRBJ2-6,NA
TGCGCCAGCAGCTTGGGGCCAGCTTTCTATGGAAACACCATATATTTT,CASSLGPAFYGNTIYF,NA,TRBV5-1,TRBJ1-3,many
TGTGCCAGCAGCTCCCAGGCAAGGCCAGAAGAGACCCAGTACTTC,CASSSQARPEETQYF,NA,TRBV11-2,TRBJ2-5,few
TGCGCCAGCAGCCAGCGCTGGGGACGGGGCTGGGAGACCCAGTACTTC,CASSQRWGRGWETQYF,NA,TRBV4-3,TRBJ2-5,NA
TGTGCCAGCAGTCTTTGGGGGACTAGCCACAATGAGCAGTTCTTC,CASSLWGTSHNEQFF,TRBD2,TRBV28,TRBJ2-1,many
TGTGCCAGCAGATACTCCACAGGGGGTCGGTCTGAGCCCCAGCATTTT,CASRYSTGGRSEPQHF,TRBD1,TRBV6-2/TRBV6-3,TRBJ1-5,NA
TGTGCCAGCAGCTTAGGGGCCAGGGGGAATCAGCCCCAGCATTTT,CASSLGARGNQPQHF,TRBD1,TRBV7-2,TRBJ1-5,few
TGTGCCAGCAGCCCAGGGGGGGAGCAGTTCTTC,CASSPGGEQFF,NA,TRBV7-8,TRBJ2-1,many
TGTGCCACCAGTGACCGGACAAGACAGGAAGCTTTCTTT,CATSDRTRQEAFF,NA,TRBV24-1,TRBJ1-1,many
TGTGCCAGCAGTTACGAAGGAGGGGTAAACATTCAGTACTTC,CASSYEGGVNIQYF,NA,TRBV6-2/TRBV6-3,TRBJ2-4,few
TGTGCCAGCAGCTTATTTTCGGGCCGGGGGAACGTTGAGCAGTTCTTC,CASSLFSGRGNVEQFF,NA,TRBV7-9,TRBJ2-1,few
TGCAGCGTTGTTGAGATCACCGGGGAGCTGTTTTTT,CSVVEITGELFF,NA,TRBV29-1,TRBJ2-2,few
TGTGCCAGCAGCCAGACACTTGGCGGGGGCCAGCCCCAGCATTTT,CASSQTLGGGQPQHF,NA,TRBV4-2,TRBJ1-5,NA
TGTGCCACCAGTGATGGCTCCGGGACAGGGGTGGATGAGCAGTTCTTC,CATSDGSGTGVDEQFF,TRBD1,TRBV24-1,TRBJ2-1,many
TGTGCCAGCAGCTTAAACGGGCAGGGGGTTACCGGGGAGCTGTTTTTT,CASSLNGQGVTGELFF,TRBD1,TRBV7-2,TRBJ2-2,NA
TGCGCCAGCAGCCAGGGGAGCACTATGAACACTGAAGCTTTCTTT,CASSQGSTMNTEAFF,NA,TRBV5-1,TRBJ1-1,NA
TGTGCCAGCAGCCAAGACGGGATCGGGACTAGCGGAGACGTTGATACGCAGTATTTT,CASSQDGIGTSGDVDTQYF,TRBD2,TRBV3-1,TRBJ2-3,few
TGTGCCACCAGCAGAGATCTTGCGGTCAATGAAAAACTGTTTTTT,CATSRDLAVNEKLFF,NA,TRBV15,TRBJ1-4,NA
TGCAGCTATAGCGGGGGGCTATACAATGAGCAGTTCTTC,CSYSGGLYNEQFF,TRBD2,TRBV29-1,TRBJ2-1,few
TGCGCCAGCAGCCGGGACTCAGGGGACACCGGGGAGCTGTTTTTT,CASSRDSGDTGELFF,NA,TRBV5-1,TRBJ2-2,many
TGCAGTGCTAGTACGGGAGTGGGGAATGAGCAGTTCTTC,CSASTGVGNEQFF,NA,TRBV20-1,TRBJ2-1,NA
TGCGCCAGCAGCCACCCCCAGACAGGGAACACCGGGGAGCTGTTTTTT,CASSHPQTGNTGELFF,NA,TRBV4-1,TRBJ2-2,many
TGCAGCGTTGAAGTGGTCAGGGGTAATGAAAAACTGTTTTTT,CSVEVVRGNEKLFF,NA,TRBV29-1,TRBJ1-4,many
TGTGCCAGTAGCCCCGAGGGACCGTCTTGGGTCTTGGGCTACACCTTC,CASSPEGPSWVLGYTF,NA,TRBV19,TRBJ1-2,NA
TGTGCCAGCAGTCACCGAGCGGGCTTTAGCTCCTACAATGAGCAGTTCTTC,CASSHRAGFSSYNEQFF,NA,TRBV6-2/TRBV6-3,TRBJ2-1,NA
TGCGCCAGCAGCTTGGCAGGGAACCCCTACGAGCAGTACTTC,CASSLAGNPYEQYF,NA,TRBV5-1,TRBJ2-7,NA
TGCAGCGTTTCCGGGGGCCTTGCAACTAATGAAAAACTGTTTTTT,CSVSGGLATNEKLFF,NA,TRBV29-1,TRBJ1-4,few
TGTGCCAGCAGCTTAACCCTCCGGGGAGAGCAGTACTTC,CASSLTLRGEQYF,NA,TRBV7-2,TRBJ2-7,many
TGTGCCAGCAGCTTGGATAGCGGGGCGGGGGATACGCAGTATTTT,CASSLDSGAGDTQYF,TRBD2,TRBV11-3,TRBJ2-3,few
TGCAGTGCTAACACTGGGACTAGCGGGGGCATGGGGGAGACCCAGTACTTC,CSANTGTSGGMGETQYF,TRBD2,TRBV20-1,TRBJ2-5,NA
TGTGCCAGCAGCTTAGGGTCGGGAGCGATGGGCATTCAGTACTTC,CASSLGSGAMGIQYF,NA,TRBV7-2,TRBJ2-4,NA
TGTGCCAGTAATAAGGGGCGCGACGGCAATCAGCCCCAGCATTTT,CASNKGRDGNQPQHF,NA,TRBV19,TRBJ1-5,NA
TGCGCCAGCAGTGATATTGGCGGGGGGGCAACAGATACGCAGTATTTT,CASSDIGGGATDTQYF,TRBD2,TRBV10-1,TRBJ2-3,NA
TGTGCCAGCAGCCGCGGGACATACAACACAGATACGCAGTATTTT,CASSRGTYNTDTQYF,NA,TRBV3-1,TRBJ2-3,few
TGCAGTGCTAGAGGCCTCTGGGGGAGGGCCACGGCTGAGCAGTTCTTC,CSARGLWGRATAEQFF,TRBD2,TRBV20-1,TRBJ2-1,NA
TGCAGTGCCTTACGACTAGCGGGGCGCACCGGGGAGCTGTTTTTT,CSALRLAGRTGELFF,TRBD2,TRBV20-1,TRBJ2-2,few
TGCGCCAGCAGCCAAGAAGGACAGGGGAACACTGAAGCTTTCTTT,CASSQEGQGNTEAFF,TRBD1,TRBV4-3,TRBJ1-1,many
TGTGCCAGCTCACCACGAGGCCCCCCTAATGAAAAACTGTTTTTT,CASSPRGPPNEKLFF,NA,TRBV18,TRBJ1-4,many
TGCAGTGCTAGCTCCGGGACCCTGGACACCGGGGAGCTGTTTTTT,CSASSGTLDTGELFF,NA,TRBV20-1,TRBJ2-2,NA
TGCGCCAGCAGCCCCCTACGGGAGTCGGGTGCCGGGGAGCTGTTTTTT,CASSPLRESGAGELFF,NA,TRBV4-3,TRBJ2-2,few
TGTGCCAGCAGCTTAAGGGCGGGCGAGCCTGAAGCTTTCTTT,CASSLRAGEPEAFF,NA,TRBV7-2,TRBJ1-1,few